This is a list of T cell receptor beta chains from one sample in a study of blood T cell repertoires in COVID-19. Clones were sequenced by immunoSEQ multiplex PCR, and TCRdb holds only the in-frame ones, with some missing. The sample lists around 170,000 clones, 83% occurring once. The sequenced sample was peripheral blood. These receptors were taken from a woman in her thirties or forties with acute or convalescent COVID-19. The CDR3 runs from the conserved cysteine through the conserved F or W.

V gene	J gene	CDR3 protein
TRBV5-1	TRBJ2-1	CASSLEQGYPYNEQFF
TRBV6-5	TRBJ1-3	CASSYSNQGSGNTIYF
TRBV29-1	TRBJ1-4	CSVVQANEKLFF
TRBV28	TRBJ2-1	CASTPTWAGHNEQFF
TRBV5-1	TRBJ2-3	CASSFGTDTQYF
TRBV2	TRBJ2-3	CASALYGLAGLHTDTQYF
TRBV19	TRBJ2-1	CASSISGRPDNEQFF
TRBV5-4	TRBJ2-4	CASSSLQDGGNIQYF
TRBV28	TRBJ1-1	CASSSPGGYTEAFF
TRBV4-1	TRBJ2-3	CASSSRGRGQYF
TRBV27	TRBJ2-7	CASMAGASYEQYF
TRBV28	TRBJ1-1	CAVTGNSGAFF
TRBV24-1	TRBJ2-3	CATSDLGGGVGTDTQYF
TRBV5-4	TRBJ2-2	CASSFETGVRGGELFF
TRBV7-8	TRBJ1-6	CASSSSRAGAGNSPLHF
TRBV7-8	TRBJ2-5	CASSLDRGETQYF
TRBV19	TRBJ2-5	CASSIGGDIGETQYF
TRBV7-9	TRBJ2-7	CASSLVPLRREGSYEQYF
TRBV7-2	TRBJ1-2	CASSSSRYGYTF
TRBV28	TRBJ2-1	CASSWLTITNEQFF
TRBV5-4	TRBJ1-6	CASSLVQANSPLHF
TRBV30	TRBJ1-2	CAWGDMPKHGYTF
TRBV27	TRBJ2-1	CASSELAGPLPSYNEQFF
TRBV4-2	TRBJ1-4	CASSQVAQGNEKLFF
TRBV24-1	TRBJ1-1	CATRGGGQGTEAFF
TRBV28	TRBJ2-2	CASSTPGDTGELFF
TRBV27	TRBJ1-1	CASRENRGLFTEAFF
TRBV28	TRBJ2-7	CASSGTEPYEQYF
TRBV12-5	TRBJ1-2	CANVTEEHYTF
TRBV10-3	TRBJ1-2	CAIRAQDYGYTF
TRBV27	TRBJ2-4	CASSPGQGAIAKNIQYF
TRBV4-1	TRBJ2-1	CASSIGGGARYNEQFF
TRBV18	TRBJ2-7	CASSPRTGILYEQYF
TRBV28	TRBJ1-1	CASSYGQGHGEAFF
TRBV29-1	TRBJ1-2	CSVGTGGYGYTF
TRBV9	TRBJ1-3	CASSPWGTGLSSGNTIYF
TRBV30	TRBJ1-3	CAWSQTGSGNTIYF
TRBV7-6	TRBJ2-7	CASSYGLAPTYEQYF
TRBV21-1	TRBJ2-3	CASSKQRVAGGLSDTQYF
TRBV19	TRBJ1-5	CASSRGQNNQPQHF
TRBV27	TRBJ2-2	CASRNPGTGASGELFF
TRBV15	TRBJ1-5	CATSREGGLLGYQPQHF
TRBV5-1	TRBJ2-1	CASTTSGSMMSYNEQFF
TRBV7-9	TRBJ1-1	CASSLEPGGEAFF
TRBV5-1	TRBJ1-6	CASSLEGTGGSPLHF
TRBV19	TRBJ2-4	CASTDRGRYRIQYF
TRBV7-3	TRBJ2-1	CASSLGTSLTYNEQFF
TRBV29-1	TRBJ2-5	CSVVRGAQETQYF
TRBV9	TRBJ2-2	CASSIQTTGELFF
TRBV27	TRBJ2-1	CASSLGQNLNEQFF
TRBV21-1	TRBJ2-7	CASSKGGKYEQYF
TRBV19	TRBJ1-5	CASTPPGVGNQPQHF
TRBV5-1	TRBJ2-4	CASSLDPGLNIQYF
TRBV30	TRBJ1-2	CAWSGGNYGYTF
TRBV7-3	TRBJ2-1	CASSLRTGGFGYPNSSYNEQFF